Listed below are T cell receptor beta chains from one sample, sequenced in a study of cytomegalovirus exposure and HLA in healthy donors. The repertoire was sequenced with immunoSEQ multiplex PCR; TCRdb's copy has only in-frame clones and lacks some. Recorded here are 55,000 or so clones; the top ten clones represent approximately 10%. Sequences were obtained from PBMCs. These receptors all stem from a woman aged 45-60 years in good health and CMV-seropositive. CDR3s include the opening cysteine and the closing phenylalanine or tryptophan. Fields, in order: V gene, D gene, J gene, CDR3 DNA, CDR3 protein. The D gene is left open where the match is weak.

v_gene: TRBV29-1
d_gene: -
j_gene: TRBJ2-7
CDR3nt: TGCAGCGTAGCAGACAGGAGCTCCTACGAGCAGTACTTC
CDR3aa: CSVADRSSYEQYF

v_gene: TRBV6-5
d_gene: -
j_gene: TRBJ2-5
CDR3nt: TGTGCCAGCAGTTACGATCGGGGGGAGACCCAGTACTTC
CDR3aa: CASSYDRGETQYF

v_gene: TRBV4-3
d_gene: -
j_gene: TRBJ2-7
CDR3nt: TGCGCCAGCAGCGAGTCGGGGGGCGGGGAATACTTGTTCTACGAGCAGTACTTC
CDR3aa: CASSESGGGEYLFYEQYF

v_gene: TRBV7-2
d_gene: -
j_gene: TRBJ1-5
CDR3nt: TGTGCCAGCAGCTTAGCGAGGAATAGCAATCAGCCCCAGCATTTT
CDR3aa: CASSLARNSNQPQHF

v_gene: TRBV4-3
d_gene: -
j_gene: TRBJ2-3
CDR3nt: TGCGCCAGCAGCCGGTCCCTAGCGCAGAGCACAGATACGCAGTATTTT
CDR3aa: CASSRSLAQSTDTQYF

v_gene: TRBV15
d_gene: -
j_gene: TRBJ1-2
CDR3nt: TGTGCCACCAGCAGCCGACGGAGGCTCTCTTTCTATGGCTACACCTTC
CDR3aa: CATSSRRRLSFYGYTF

v_gene: TRBV5-1
d_gene: TRBD1
j_gene: TRBJ1-4
CDR3nt: TGCGCCAGCAGCTTGGGACGGAACACAGGGGTCTATGAAAAACTGTTTTTT
CDR3aa: CASSLGRNTGVYEKLFF

v_gene: TRBV5-6
d_gene: -
j_gene: TRBJ1-1
CDR3nt: TGTGCCAGCAGCTCGTCCAGGAACACTGAAGCTTTCTTT
CDR3aa: CASSSSRNTEAFF

v_gene: TRBV7-4
d_gene: TRBD1
j_gene: TRBJ1-2
CDR3nt: TGTGCCAGCAGCTCCTCACGGAAACGGGACAGGTTAGCTAACTATGGCTACACCTTC
CDR3aa: CASSSSRKRDRLANYGYTF

v_gene: TRBV7-2
d_gene: -
j_gene: TRBJ2-7
CDR3nt: TGTGCCAGCAGCTCTGTAGGGGGACGGCAGTACGAGCAGTACTTC
CDR3aa: CASSSVGGRQYEQYF

v_gene: TRBV9
d_gene: -
j_gene: TRBJ2-5
CDR3nt: TGTGCCAGCAGCCCCGACTTACAAGAGACCCAGTACTTC
CDR3aa: CASSPDLQETQYF

v_gene: TRBV18
d_gene: -
j_gene: TRBJ1-2
CDR3nt: TGTGCCAGCTCACCGGCTTCAGGGAACTATGGCTACACCTTC
CDR3aa: CASSPASGNYGYTF